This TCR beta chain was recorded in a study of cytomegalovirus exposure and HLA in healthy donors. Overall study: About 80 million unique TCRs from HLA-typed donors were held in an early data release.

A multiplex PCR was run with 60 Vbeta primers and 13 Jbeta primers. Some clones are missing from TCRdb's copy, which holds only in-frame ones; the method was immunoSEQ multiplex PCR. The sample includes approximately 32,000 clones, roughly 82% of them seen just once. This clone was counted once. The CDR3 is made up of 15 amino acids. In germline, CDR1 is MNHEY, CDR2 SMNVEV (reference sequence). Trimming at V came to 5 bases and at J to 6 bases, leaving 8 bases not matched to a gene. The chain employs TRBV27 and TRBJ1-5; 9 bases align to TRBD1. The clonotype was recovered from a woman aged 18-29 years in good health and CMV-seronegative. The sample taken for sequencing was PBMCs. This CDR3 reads CASSRGTGLVQPQHF. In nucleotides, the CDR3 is TGTGCCAGCAGTCGGGGGACAGGGTTGGTTCAGCCCCAGCATTTT.